Each of the 21 T cell receptor beta chains below was sequenced from the same sample in a study of tumor-infiltrating lymphocytes in glioblastoma multiforme. Three nested ARM-PCR rounds with V-beta and C-beta primers built TCRB libraries. TCRdb itself ran the multiplex PCR reads through MiXCR, one entry per CDR3 protein. Of fewer than 11,000 distinct CDR3 sequences in the sample, roughly 70% are singletons; the top ten hold around 31%. The sample comprised brain tumor tissue. The source of these receptors is a male donor with glioblastoma.

In regard to this clonotype: In this CDR3 the conserved last residue, phenylalanine or tryptophan, is missing, so a read error is likely. The chain couples TRBV4-1 to TRBJ2-2; D is unresolved. CDR3 length: 13 amino acids. Germline V CDR1 and CDR2: MGHRA, YSYEKL. Between the trimmed V and J ends, which lost 2 bases and 6 bases, there was a span of 7 bases. The DNA of the CDR3 is TGCGCCAGCAGCCAATCCAATGCCGGGGAGCTGTTTTAT. It is translated as CASSQSNAGELFY.

This clonotype was recorded once. At one of its ends the junction is not consistent with the germline gene, which may arise from a read error. The chain links TRBV10-3 to TRBJ2-1; 8 nucleotides line up with TRBD2. This CDR3 contains 15 residues. Per the germline V gene, CDR1 is ENHRY and CDR2 is SYGVKD. The CDR3 nucleotides read TGTGCCATCAGTGTGAACGGGAGGGCCGACAATAAGCAGTTCTTC. This sequence encodes CAISVNGRADNKQFF.

Comment on this clonotype: A junction boundary mismatches the germline segment, possibly from a read error. This chain links TRBV6-6 with TRBJ1-1, with 7 positions matching TRBD1. Germline V gene lookup returns CDR1 MNHNY and CDR2 SVGAGI (reference sequence). This CDR3 region has 15 residues. DNA of the CDR3: TGTGTCAGCAGCCTGGACAGGCAGCTGAACACTGAAGCTTTCTTT. It is translated as CVSSLDRQLNTEAFF.

The chain recombines TRBV29-1 with TRBJ2-1; 7 bases are a match to TRBD2. The trim removed 0 bases at V and 5 bases at J, leaving 7 bases unmatched. CDR1 SQVTM and CDR2 ANQGSEA come from the germline V gene. The CDR3 is 15 amino acids. This CDR3 reads CSVEDPYLADNEQFF. The CDR3 region has the DNA TGCAGCGTTGAAGACCCCTACCTAGCGGACAATGAGCAGTTCTTC.

This clonotype has a handful of counts. V is TRBV6-5 and J is TRBJ1-1, with 10 bases matching TRBD1. J gave up 5 bases and V 0 bases, and 9 bases lay outside the gene matches. This CDR3 comprises 17 residues. In germline, CDR1 is MNHEY, CDR2 SVGAGI. CDR3 in amino acids: CASSYSPTGGWRTEAFF. The DNA for the CDR3 is TGTGCCAGCAGTTACTCGCCGACAGGGGGCTGGAGGACTGAAGCTTTCTTT.

The genes are TRBV20-1 and TRBJ1-1; D remains unclear. Germline loops: CDR1 DFQATT, CDR2 SNEGSKA (reference sequence). The V end lost 2 bases, the J end lost 11 bases, and 18 bases lay between the germline ends. The CDR3 is 13 residues long. CDR3 protein: CSARTHGGWEAFF. The CDR3 DNA is TGCAGTGCTAGAACCCACGGAGGATGGGAGGCTTTCTTT.

Comments on this clonotype: A much larger clone differs from this one at a single base, so this may be a read error. The chain joins TRBV7-9 to TRBJ2-7; 16 nucleotides align to TRBD2. The V segment lost 7 bases and the J segment 7 bases; nucleotides outside the gene matches: 13. CDR3 length: 17 amino acids. CDR1 is SEHNR and CDR2 is FQNEAQ in the germline V gene (reference sequence). CDR3 in amino acids: CASTGTSGRAPSEEQYF. For the CDR3, the DNA is TGTGCCAGCACAGGGACTAGCGGGAGGGCCCCCTCGGAAGAGCAGTACTTC. Using reference TRBV7-9 and TRBJ2-7 for the parts outside the CDR3, the full variable domain is DTGVSQNPRHKITKRGQNVTFRCDPISEHNRLYWYRQTLGQGPEFLTYFQNEAQLEKSRLLSDRFSAERPKGSFSTLEIQRTEQGDSAMYLCASTGTSGRAPSEEQYFGPGTRLTVT.

The genes are TRBV11-1 and TRBJ2-7; D is ambiguous. This CDR3 contains 13 residues. Per germline, CDR1 SGHAT and CDR2 FQDESV (reference sequence). V was pared by 5 bases and J by 7 bases, with 15 bases between. The CDR3 protein is CASSPRPDGEQYF. The CDR3 nucleotides are TGTGCCAGCAGCCCTCGTCCGGATGGTGAGCAGTACTTC.

In regard to this clonotype: One junction end does not reproduce the germline sequence, and a read error may be involved. The rearrangement joins TRBV10-3 to TRBJ2-5; tentatively, D is TRBD1 (6 bases). The CDR3 runs to 17 residues. Germline loops: CDR1 ENHRY, CDR2 SYGVKD. The DNA of the CDR3 is TGTGCCATCAGTGAGATTGTAGGCAGGGGTGCCCATGAGACTCAGTACTTC. Amino acids: CAISEIVGRGAHETQYF.

J is TRBJ2-1 and V is TRBV20-1; tentative D call: TRBD1 (5 bases). The germline gives CDR1 DFQATT, CDR2 SNEGSKA (reference sequence). CDR3 length: 14 residues. V was clipped by 0 bases and J by 13 bases, with 19 bases between them. The CDR3 coding sequence is TGCAGTGCTAGAGATGAGGCAGGGATGTACGAACAGTTCTTC. Translating it yields CSARDEAGMYEQFF.

Remarks on this clonotype: A clone one base away is much larger, so this may be a read error. The rearrangement joins TRBV6-5 to TRBJ1-3, with a weak D call TRBD1 (5 bases). The CDR3 extends over 14 amino acids. Per germline, CDR1 MNHEY and CDR2 SVGAGI. Trimming cost V 4 bases and J 3 bases, with 10 bases left between them. CDR3 DNA: TGTGCCAGCAGTTTAGCGGGGGATGGAAACACCATATATTTT. This encodes CASSLAGDGNTIYF.

Remarks on this clonotype: Because the CDR3 is missing its conserved closing phenylalanine or tryptophan, this is likely a read error. The DNA is omitted, as the CDR3 cannot be located on it reliably, and the CDR3 follows TCRdb's listing. The rearrangement uses TRBV29-1 and TRBJ1-2; TRBD1, as called in the table, went unchecked against the DNA. The CDR3 is made up of 12 amino acids, end residues included. Germline V gene data show CDR1 as SQVTM and CDR2 as ANQGSEA. This chain's CDR3 is CSVEYRGYGHTS.

In its sample, this clonotype was seen a few times. The J gene is TRBJ2-2, the V gene TRBV20-1, with a weak D call TRBD2 (5 bases). V shed 7 bases and J shed 5 bases, with 17 bases lying between them. This CDR3 contains 14 residues. Per the germline V gene, CDR1 is DFQATT and CDR2 is SNEGSKA (reference sequence). The CDR3 loop is CSVMSGDTTGELFF. In DNA, the CDR3 is TGCAGTGTTATGTCCGGGGATACTACCGGGGAGCTGTTTTTT.

V and J are TRBV20-1 and TRBJ2-7, with 10 bases aligning to TRBD2. This CDR3 comprises 15 residues. J lost 8 bases, V lost 3 bases, and 13 bases had no gene match. The V gene's germline CDR1 is DFQATT and CDR2 SNEGSKA (reference sequence). CDR3 sequence reads: CSASASSGSSLKQYF. In DNA form, the CDR3 reads TGCAGTGCTAGCGCCTCTAGCGGGAGTTCCCTCAAGCAGTACTTC.

Concerning this clonotype: Relative to the germline gene, one junction end is altered; a read error may explain this. CDR3 bases: TGTGCCAGCAGCCAAGTGGGACCAGGGGGGAGAAACACCATAGATTTC. Translation: CASSQVGPGGRNTIDF. The J gene is TRBJ1-3, the V gene TRBV4-2, with 7 nucleotides matching TRBD1. CDR1 and CDR2 (germline): LGHNA, YNFKEQ. CDR3 length equals 16 residues.

This clonotype has at least ten counts. The V and J genes are TRBV9 and TRBJ2-7; 11 bases align to TRBD2. Germline CDR1 is SGDLS and CDR2 is YYNGEE. J lost 2 bases, V lost 3 bases, and 7 bases had no gene match. The CDR3 spans 16 residues. The CDR3 nucleotides read TGTGCCAGCAGCGCAGAGGGGACTAGCGGCCCCTACGAGCAGTACTTC. It is translated as CASSAEGTSGPYEQYF.

J is TRBJ2-7 and V is TRBV5-6, with TRBD2 identical over 12 bases. V lost 3 bases to trimming and J lost 6 bases; unmatched junction nucleotides: 13. In germline, CDR1 is SGHDT, CDR2 YYEEEE. This CDR3 contains 17 residues. The CDR3 region has the DNA TGTGCCAGCAGCTCTTGGCTAGCGGGAGGGCGTTTCGGCGAGCAGTACTTC. As protein: CASSSWLAGGRFGEQYF.

Concerning this clonotype: This is likely a read error, given that the CDR3 carries no conserved phenylalanine or tryptophan at its end. The chain couples TRBV11-2 to TRBJ2-1; D unclear. The CDR3 has 16 amino acids. The germline V gene has CDR1 SGHAT and CDR2 FQNNGV. The CDR3 DNA sequence: TGTGGCAGCAGCTTAGGCCCCCCTGGCGTGCACAATGAGCAGTTCTGC. Protein sequence: CGSSLGPPGVHNEQFC.

This clonotype rates as medium-sized (0.01 to 0.1%). J is TRBJ1-2 and V is TRBV29-1; 12 nucleotides agree with TRBD1. V shed 0 bases, J shed 12 bases, and the junction held 5 bases outside the gene matches. The CDR3 covers 13 residues. Germline V lookup: CDR1 SQVTM, CDR2 ANQGSEA. This CDR3 reads CSVEEGTGGKDTF. CDR3 sequence (DNA): TGCAGCGTTGAAGAGGGGACAGGGGGCAAAGACACCTTC.

As for this clonotype: This may be a read error, as it is one base from a much larger clone. The chain couples TRBV11-2 to TRBJ2-5; D is perhaps TRBD2 (6 bases). This CDR3 has 14 residues. Trimming cost V 5 bases and J 2 bases, with 12 bases left between them. In germline, CDR1 is SGHAT, CDR2 FQNNGV. Written as DNA, the CDR3 is TGTGCCAGCAGCATCTTAGCGGAACAAGAGACCCAGTACTTC. Translation gives CASSILAEQETQYF.

The CDR3 region has the DNA TGTGCCAGCAGTTATGGGGGGTACACTGGGGCTTTCTTT. Translating it yields CASSYGGYTGAFF. V is TRBV6-1 and J is TRBJ1-1, with D possibly being TRBD1 (5 bases). Trimming shortened V by 5 bases and J by 11 bases, and 18 bases separated the two germline ends. There are 13 residues in the CDR3. Germline values: CDR1 MNHNS, CDR2 SASEGT.